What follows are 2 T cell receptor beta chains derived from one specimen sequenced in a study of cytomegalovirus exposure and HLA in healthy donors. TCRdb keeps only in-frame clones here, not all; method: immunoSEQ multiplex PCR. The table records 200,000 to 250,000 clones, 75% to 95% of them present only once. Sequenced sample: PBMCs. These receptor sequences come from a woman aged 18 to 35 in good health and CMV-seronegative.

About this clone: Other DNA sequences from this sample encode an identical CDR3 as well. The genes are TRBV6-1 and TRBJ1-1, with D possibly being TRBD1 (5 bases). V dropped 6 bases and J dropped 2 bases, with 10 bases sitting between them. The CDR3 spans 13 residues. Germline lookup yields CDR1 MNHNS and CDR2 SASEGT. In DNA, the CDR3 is TGTGCCAGCAGCCCAACAGGTAACACTGAAGCTTTCTTT. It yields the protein CASSPTGNTEAFF.

The CDR3 sequence is CASSLKMGSLNTEAFF. CDR3 DNA: TGCGCCAGCAGCTTAAAGATGGGCAGTTTGAACACTGAAGCTTTCTTT. The chain employs TRBV5-1 and TRBJ1-1; no reliable D call. CDR1 is SGHRS and CDR2 is YFSETQ in the germline V gene. The CDR3 runs to 16 residues. V gave up 2 bases and J gave up 0 bases, with 14 bases separating them.